The rows below give T cell receptor beta chains drawn from one sample of a study of blood T cell repertoires in COVID-19. Assay used: immunoSEQ multiplex PCR; TCRdb lists only in-frame clones, some missing. The sample gives some 270,000 clones, more than 85% of which show up once; around 2.8% is in the top ten. Sequencing was performed on PBMCs or T cells enriched from blood (not recorded which). All receptors come from a man aged 35 to 55 who had been exposed to COVID-19. CDR3s include the opening cysteine and the closing phenylalanine or tryptophan. The D gene is left open where the match is weak. The size of a clone is reported for some rows only, either as once, few or many, or as a class for expanded clones.

>TRBJ2-3|TRBV7-3|TRBD1|few
CASSPGQTTDTQYF
TGTGCCAGCAGCCCGGGACAGACCACAGATACGCAGTATTTT
>TRBJ1-1|TRBV9|-|-
CASSVAGVPEAFF
TGTGCCAGCAGCGTAGCAGGGGTACCTGAAGCTTTCTTT
>TRBJ2-3|TRBV11-2|TRBD2|-
CASSLVLAGVTDTQYF
TGTGCCAGCAGCTTAGTACTAGCGGGAGTCACAGATACGCAGTATTTT
>TRBJ1-5|TRBV29-1|-|-
CSVYFDSNQPQHF
TGCAGCGTTTACTTTGATAGCAATCAGCCCCAGCATTTT
>TRBJ1-6|TRBV2|TRBD1|-
CASIADRGNSPLHF
TGTGCCAGCATCGCGGACAGGGGGAATTCACCCCTCCACTTT
>TRBJ2-7|TRBV14|-|-
CASSPEGGTEQYF
TGTGCCAGCAGCCCAGAAGGCGGCACCGAGCAGTACTTC
>TRBJ1-1|TRBV14|-|few
CASSRGSAGTEAFF
TGTGCCAGCAGCCGCGGGTCAGCGGGAACTGAAGCTTTCTTT
>TRBJ2-1|TRBV5-1|TRBD2|-
CASSLVGLAGYNEQFF
TGCGCCAGCAGCTTGGTCGGACTAGCGGGTTACAATGAGCAGTTCTTC
>TRBJ2-1|TRBV15|-|-
CATSRDTVGEQFF
TGTGCCACCAGCAGAGATACGGTCGGTGAGCAGTTCTTC
>TRBJ2-7|TRBV10-3|TRBD1|-
CAISEKTGDALNSYEQYF
TGTGCCATCAGTGAGAAGACAGGGGACGCCTTAAATTCCTACGAGCAGTACTTC
>TRBJ1-1|TRBV10-3|TRBD1|-
CAIRVDRANTEAFF
TGTGCCATCAGGGTTGACAGGGCGAACACTGAAGCTTTCTTT
>TRBJ2-7|TRBV19|TRBD2|-
CASSPRLAATYEQYF
TGTGCCAGTAGTCCCCGACTAGCGGCTACCTACGAGCAGTACTTC
>TRBJ1-1|TRBV19|-|once
CASSIGLGGTEAFF
TGTGCCAGTAGTATAGGTTTGGGGGGGACTGAAGCTTTCTTT
>TRBJ1-3|TRBV19|TRBD1|-
CASGTGPYTIYF
TGTGCCAGTGGGACAGGGCCCTACACCATATATTTT
>TRBJ1-1|TRBV7-2|-|-
CASSSVVQNTEAFF
TGTGCCAGCAGCTCCGTAGTTCAGAACACTGAAGCTTTCTTT